This TCR beta chain is drawn from a study of beta chain features in type 1 diabetes. Findings and limits, study-wide: Lower insertion and higher deletion counts appeared at VDJ junctions in type 1 diabetes patients. Type 1 diabetes patients showed a moderate but significant shortening of TCRB CDR3s in all four CD4+ subsets.

V lost 3 bases and J 2 bases, leaving 7 bases between the germline ends. The CDR3 contains 13 residues. CDR1 is SGHTS and CDR2 is YDEGEE in the germline V gene. cDNA synthesis used the whole RNA isolate, giving expressed TCRB sequences. Clones were read by immunoSEQ multiplex PCR, and TCRdb kept only the in-frame ones, dropping some. This table has 640,000 or so clones, around 15% appearing once. A remark on this clone: Its antigen is undetermined.

The TCR sequence derives from a man younger than 35 with type 1 diabetes. V and J are TRBV5-8 and TRBJ2-3; D gene unclear. Input material: naive CD4+ T cells from blood. The CDR3: CASSWPSTDTQYF. CDR3 nucleotide sequence: TGTGCCAGCAGCTGGCCTTCCACAGATACGCAGTATTTT.